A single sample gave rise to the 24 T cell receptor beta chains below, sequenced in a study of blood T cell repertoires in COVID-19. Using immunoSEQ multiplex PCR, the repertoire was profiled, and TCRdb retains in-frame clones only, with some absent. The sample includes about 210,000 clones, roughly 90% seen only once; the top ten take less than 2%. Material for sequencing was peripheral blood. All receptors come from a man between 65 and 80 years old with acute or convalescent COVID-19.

The CDR3 bases are TGTGCCAGCAGCCCAACAACAATCTACGGGAGGAGCACAGATACGCAGTATTTT. Translation gives CASSPTTIYGRSTDTQYF. The chain recombines TRBV13 with TRBJ2-3; 7 bases are shared with TRBD2. CDR3 length equals 18 residues. Germline CDR1 is PRHDT and CDR2 is FYEKMQ (reference sequence). The junction had 14 bases not matched to a gene; V was cut back by 5 bases and J by 0 bases.

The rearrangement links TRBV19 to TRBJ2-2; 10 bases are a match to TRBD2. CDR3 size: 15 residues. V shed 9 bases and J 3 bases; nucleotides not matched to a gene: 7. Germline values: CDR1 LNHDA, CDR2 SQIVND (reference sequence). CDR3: CASIPGLAYTGELFF. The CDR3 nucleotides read TGTGCCAGCATTCCGGGACTAGCGTACACCGGGGAGCTGTTTTTT.

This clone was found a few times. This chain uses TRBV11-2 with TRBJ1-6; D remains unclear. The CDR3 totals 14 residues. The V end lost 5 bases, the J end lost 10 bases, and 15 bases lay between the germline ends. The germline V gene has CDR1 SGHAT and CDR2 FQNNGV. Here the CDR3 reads CASSRGGIWSPLHF. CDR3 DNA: TGTGCCAGCAGCCGCGGTGGTATTTGGTCACCCCTCCACTTT.

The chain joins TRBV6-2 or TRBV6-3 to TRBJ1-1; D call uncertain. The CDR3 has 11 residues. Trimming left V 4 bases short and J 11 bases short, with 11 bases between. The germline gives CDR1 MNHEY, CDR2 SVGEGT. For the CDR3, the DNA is TGTGCCAGCAGTTCGAGTCTTTTGGCTTTCTTT. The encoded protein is CASSSSLLAFF.

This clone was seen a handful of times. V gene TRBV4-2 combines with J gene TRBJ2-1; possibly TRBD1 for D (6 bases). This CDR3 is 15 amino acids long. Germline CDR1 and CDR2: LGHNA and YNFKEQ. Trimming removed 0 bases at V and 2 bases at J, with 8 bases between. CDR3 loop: CASSQDRDTYNEQFF. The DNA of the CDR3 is TGTGCCAGCAGCCAAGATAGGGACACCTACAATGAGCAGTTCTTC.

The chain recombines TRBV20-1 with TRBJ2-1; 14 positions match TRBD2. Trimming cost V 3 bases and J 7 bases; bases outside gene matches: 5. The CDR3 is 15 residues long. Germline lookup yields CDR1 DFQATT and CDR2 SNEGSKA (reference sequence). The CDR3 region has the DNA TGCAGTGCTAGTAAGACTAGCGGGAGGGGGAATGAGCAGTTCTTC. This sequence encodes CSASKTSGRGNEQFF.

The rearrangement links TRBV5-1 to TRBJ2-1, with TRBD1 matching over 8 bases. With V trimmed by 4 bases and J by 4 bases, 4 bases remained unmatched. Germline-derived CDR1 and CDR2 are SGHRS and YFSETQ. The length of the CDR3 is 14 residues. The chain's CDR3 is CASSVQGEYNEQFF. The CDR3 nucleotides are TGCGCCAGCAGCGTACAGGGGGAATACAATGAGCAGTTCTTC.

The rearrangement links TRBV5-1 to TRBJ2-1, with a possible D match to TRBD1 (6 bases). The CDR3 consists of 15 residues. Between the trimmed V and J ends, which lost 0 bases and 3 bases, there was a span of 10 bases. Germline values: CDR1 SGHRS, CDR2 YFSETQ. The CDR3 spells CASSLGTDLYNEQFF. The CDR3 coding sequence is TGCGCCAGCAGCTTGGGGACAGATCTCTACAATGAGCAGTTCTTC.

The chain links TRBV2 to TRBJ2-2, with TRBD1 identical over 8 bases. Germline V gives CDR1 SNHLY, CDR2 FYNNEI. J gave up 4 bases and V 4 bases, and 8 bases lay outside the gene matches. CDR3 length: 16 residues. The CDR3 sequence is CASSAMTGEFTGELFF. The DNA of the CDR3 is TGTGCCAGCAGTGCTATGACAGGGGAATTCACCGGGGAGCTGTTTTTT.

CDR3 nucleotides: TGTGCCAGCAGCTTCAGAATGGCTAGCGGGTACAATGAGCAGTTCTTC. Amino acids: CASSFRMASGYNEQFF. The rearrangement uses TRBV11-2 and TRBJ2-1, with TRBD2 identical over 8 bases. This CDR3 is built from 16 residues. The trim removed 3 bases at V and 4 bases at J, leaving 8 bases unmatched. The V gene's germline CDR1 is SGHAT and CDR2 FQNNGV.

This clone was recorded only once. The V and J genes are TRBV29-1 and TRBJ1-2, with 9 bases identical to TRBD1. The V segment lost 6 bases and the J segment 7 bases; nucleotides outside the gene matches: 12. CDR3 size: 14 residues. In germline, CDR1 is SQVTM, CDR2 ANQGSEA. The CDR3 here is CSVGPGTGSGGYTF. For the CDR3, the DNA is TGCAGCGTGGGTCCCGGGACAGGGTCGGGTGGCTACACCTTC.

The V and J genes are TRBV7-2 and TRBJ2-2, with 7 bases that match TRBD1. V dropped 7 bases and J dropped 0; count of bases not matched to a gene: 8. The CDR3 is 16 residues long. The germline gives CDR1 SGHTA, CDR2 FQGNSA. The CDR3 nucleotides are TGTGCCAGCACAACCCAGGGGGAAACGAACACCGGGGAGCTGTTTTTT. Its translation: CASTTQGETNTGELFF.

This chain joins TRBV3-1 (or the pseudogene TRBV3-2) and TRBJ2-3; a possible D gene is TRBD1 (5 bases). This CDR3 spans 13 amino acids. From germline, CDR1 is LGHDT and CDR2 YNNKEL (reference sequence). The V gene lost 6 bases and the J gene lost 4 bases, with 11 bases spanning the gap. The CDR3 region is CASSQLGADTQYF. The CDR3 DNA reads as TGTGCCAGCAGTCAATTAGGGGCAGATACGCAGTATTTT.

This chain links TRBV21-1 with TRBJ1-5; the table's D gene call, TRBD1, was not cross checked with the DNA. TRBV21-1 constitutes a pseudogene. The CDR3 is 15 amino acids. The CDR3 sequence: CASSPHCYHSQPQHF. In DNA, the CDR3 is TGTGCCAGCAGCCCCCATTGTTATCACAGTCAGCCCCAGCATTTT.

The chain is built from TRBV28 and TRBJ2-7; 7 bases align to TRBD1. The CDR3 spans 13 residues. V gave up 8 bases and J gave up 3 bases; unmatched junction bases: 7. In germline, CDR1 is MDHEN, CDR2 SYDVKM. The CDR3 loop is CASDNRDSYEQYF. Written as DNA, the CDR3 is TGTGCCAGCGATAATCGGGACAGCTACGAGCAGTACTTC.

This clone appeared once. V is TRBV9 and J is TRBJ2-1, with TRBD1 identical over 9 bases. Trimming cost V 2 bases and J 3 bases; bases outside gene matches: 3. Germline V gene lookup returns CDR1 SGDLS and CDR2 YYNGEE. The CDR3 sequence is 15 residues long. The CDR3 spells CASSVGTGIYNEQFF. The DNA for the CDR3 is TGTGCCAGCAGCGTGGGGACAGGGATCTACAATGAGCAGTTCTTC.

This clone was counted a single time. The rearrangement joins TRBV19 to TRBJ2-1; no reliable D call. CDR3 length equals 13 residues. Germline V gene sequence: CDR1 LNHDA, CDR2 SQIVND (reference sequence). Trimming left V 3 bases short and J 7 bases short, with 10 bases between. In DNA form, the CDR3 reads TGTGCCAGTAGTATCGAAGCCGAGAATGAGCAGTTCTTC. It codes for CASSIEAENEQFF. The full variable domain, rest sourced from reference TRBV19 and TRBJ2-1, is DGGITQSPKYLFRKEGQNVTLSCEQNLNHDAMYWYRQDPGQGLRLIYYSQIVNDFQKGDIAEGYSVSREKKESFPLTVTSAQKNPTAFYLCASSIEAENEQFFGPGTRLTVL.

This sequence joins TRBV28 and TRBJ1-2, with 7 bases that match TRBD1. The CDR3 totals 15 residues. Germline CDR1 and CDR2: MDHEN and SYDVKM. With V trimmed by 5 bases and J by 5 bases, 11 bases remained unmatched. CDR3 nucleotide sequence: TGTGCCAGCAGTATAAATACCGGGACAGCTTATGGCTACACCTTC. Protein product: CASSINTGTAYGYTF.

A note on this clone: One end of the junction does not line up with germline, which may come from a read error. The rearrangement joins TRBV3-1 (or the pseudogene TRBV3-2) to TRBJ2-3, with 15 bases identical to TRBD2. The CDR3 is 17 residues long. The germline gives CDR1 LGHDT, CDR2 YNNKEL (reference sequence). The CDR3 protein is CASTQGTSGRSTDTQYF. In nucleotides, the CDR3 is TGTGCCAGCACCCAAGGGACTAGCGGGAGGTCCACAGATACGCAGTATTTT.

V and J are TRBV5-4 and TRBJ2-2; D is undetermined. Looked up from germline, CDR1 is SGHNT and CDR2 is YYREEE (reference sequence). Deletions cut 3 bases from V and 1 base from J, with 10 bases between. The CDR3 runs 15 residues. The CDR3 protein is CASSSPRLNTGELFF. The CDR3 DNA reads TGTGCCAGCAGCTCCCCCAGACTGAACACCGGGGAGCTGTTTTTT.

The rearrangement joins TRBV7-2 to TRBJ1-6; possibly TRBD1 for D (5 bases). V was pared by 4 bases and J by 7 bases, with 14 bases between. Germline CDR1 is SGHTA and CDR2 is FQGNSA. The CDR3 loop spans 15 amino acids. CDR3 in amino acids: CASSSRTPENSPLHF. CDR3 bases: TGTGCCAGCAGCTCGAGGACACCGGAGAATTCACCCCTCCACTTT.

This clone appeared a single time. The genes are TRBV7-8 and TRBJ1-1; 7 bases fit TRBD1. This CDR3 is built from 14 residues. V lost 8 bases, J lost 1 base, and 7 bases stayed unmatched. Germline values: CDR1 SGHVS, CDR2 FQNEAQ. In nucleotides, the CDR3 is TGTGCCAGCTTTCCCAACAGGGGGAACACTGAAGCTTTCTTT. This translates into CASFPNRGNTEAFF.

The CDR3 spells CASEDRSDGYGYTF. The CDR3 DNA sequence: TGTGCCAGCGAGGACAGGTCGGACGGCTATGGCTACACCTTC. The genes are TRBV2 and TRBJ1-2; 7 positions agree with TRBD1. Unmatched junction bases numbered 10, after V lost 8 bases and J lost 4 bases. The V gene's germline CDR1 is SNHLY and CDR2 FYNNEI. The CDR3 consists of 14 residues.

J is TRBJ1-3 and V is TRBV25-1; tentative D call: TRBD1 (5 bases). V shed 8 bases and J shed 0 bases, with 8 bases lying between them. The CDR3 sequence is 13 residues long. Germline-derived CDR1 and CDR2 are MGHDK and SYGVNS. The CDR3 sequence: CASQGYSGNTIYF. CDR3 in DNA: TGTGCCAGCCAGGGTTACTCTGGAAACACCATATATTTT.